These 21 T cell receptor beta chains were sequenced from one sample in a study of blood T cells in healthy people across ages. A sample-barcoded 5' primer and a J-beta primer mix were used in a second PCR of roughly 7 to 11 cycles. TCRdb used MiXCR to reprocess the 5' RACE reads, holding one entry per CDR3 protein. The table records about 1.4 million distinct CDR3 sequences, 59% of them present only once. Sample: blood. These receptors came from a man aged 18 to 35 in good health.

In this sample, this clonotype turned up a few times. The V and J genes are TRBV12-3 or TRBV12-4 and TRBJ2-7; D unresolved. V was cut by 2 bases and J by 2 bases, with 13 bases left in between. CDR3 length equals 15 residues. CDR3 region: CASSLSNGFAYEQYF. CDR3 in DNA: TGTGCCAGCAGTTTATCTAATGGTTTTGCCTACGAGCAGTACTTC.

This clonotype was observed once. The J gene is TRBJ2-2, the V gene TRBV25-1; 13 nucleotides align to TRBD2. CDR3 length: 17 amino acids. Germline loops: CDR1 MGHDK, CDR2 SYGVNS. Trimming took 3 bases from V and 7 from J; bases not matched to a gene: 8. The CDR3 DNA is TGTGCCAGCAGTGACCCGACTAGCGGGGGGCGCAGCGGGGAGCTGTTTTTT. Its protein is CASSDPTSGGRSGELFF.

The gene calls are TRBV3-1 and TRBJ2-7; the match to TRBD1 covers 7 bases. This CDR3 comprises 16 residues. The germline V gene encodes CDR1 LGHDT and CDR2 YNNKEL (reference sequence). V lost 1 base to trimming and J lost 0 bases; unmatched junction nucleotides: 6. The CDR3 reads CASSQGAGTDSYEQYF. The CDR3 nucleotides are TGTGCCAGCAGCCAAGGGGCCGGGACAGACTCCTACGAGCAGTACTTC.

This chain uses TRBV29-1 with TRBJ2-2; D gene ambiguous. The CDR3 consists of 13 residues. CDR1 is SQVTM and CDR2 is ANQGSEA in the germline V gene. V was shortened by 3 bases and J by 7 bases, with 12 bases between the two germline ends. The CDR3 spells CSVDNHIGGELFF. In DNA, the CDR3 is TGCAGCGTTGATAACCATATAGGCGGGGAGCTGTTTTTT.

Only a few counts were recorded for this clonotype. This CDR3 is CASSQGWTYEQYF. CDR3 in DNA: TGTGCCAGCAGCCAGGGCTGGACCTACGAGCAGTACTTC. The chain couples TRBV3-1 to TRBJ2-7; no clear D gene. The V gene's germline CDR1 is LGHDT and CDR2 YNNKEL (reference sequence). The CDR3 spans 13 residues. Between the trimmed V and J ends, which lost 3 bases and 2 bases, there was a span of 8 bases.

This clonotype showed up just once. The V and J genes are TRBV7-9 and TRBJ1-1; D perhaps matches TRBD1 (5 bases). V was trimmed by 4 bases and J by 1 base, leaving 13 bases between them. CDR1 SEHNR and CDR2 FQNEAQ come from the germline V gene (reference sequence). CDR3 length: 15 amino acids. The CDR3 is CASSSSGRTNTEAFF. For the CDR3, the DNA is TGTGCCAGCAGCTCCTCGGGACGGACGAACACTGAAGCTTTCTTT.

The rearrangement joins TRBV30 to TRBJ2-5; 10 bases fit TRBD1. The J call could be wrong; TRBJ2-7 is a better fit for the DNA end. The germline CDR1 and CDR2 sequences are GTSNPN and SVGIG (reference sequence). This CDR3 has 13 amino acids. DNA of the CDR3: TGTGCCTGGAGTTGGGACAGGGGTTACGAGCAGTACTTC. Encoded protein: CAWSWDRGYEQYF.

The chain carries TRBV28 and TRBJ1-4; 9 bases align to TRBD1. V lost 5 bases and J lost 2; bases outside the gene matches: 6. Germline V CDR1 and CDR2: MDHEN, SYDVKM. The CDR3 has 16 amino acids. CDR3: CASSPDRGVTNEKLFF. The CDR3 nucleotides are TGTGCCAGCAGTCCCGACAGGGGGGTGACTAATGAAAAACTGTTTTTT.

The chain uses TRBV25-1 and TRBJ1-2; 7 bases fit TRBD1. V shed 6 bases and J 4 bases; nucleotides not matched to a gene: 8. Germline V gene sequence: CDR1 MGHDK, CDR2 SYGVNS. This CDR3 comprises 14 residues. CDR3 DNA: TGTGCCAGCAGCTTTACACAGGGGCGCTATGGCTACACCTTC. It codes for CASSFTQGRYGYTF.

This clonotype was seen a few times. This chain joins TRBV9 and TRBJ1-6; no reliable D call. The CDR3 extends over 14 amino acids. Germline-derived CDR1 and CDR2 are SGDLS and YYNGEE. Trimming cost V 0 bases and J 5 bases, with 6 bases left between them. The CDR3 DNA reads TGTGCCAGCAGCGTAGGGTGGGATAATTCACCCCTCCACTTT. Translation gives CASSVGWDNSPLHF.

The CDR3 coding sequence is TGCGCCAGCAGCCGGGACAGGGAGATAAGAGGCTACACCTTC. Protein sequence: CASSRDREIRGYTF. The chain is built from TRBV4-1 and TRBJ1-2, with 9 bases lining up with TRBD1. CDR3 length equals 14 residues. V dropped 4 bases and J dropped 8; count of bases not matched to a gene: 8. From germline, CDR1 is MGHRA and CDR2 YSYEKL.

The chain carries TRBV29-1 and TRBJ2-4; D remains ambiguous. The end of the DNA aligns better with TRBJ2-7, so the J call may be wrong. The V gene's germline CDR1 is SQVTM and CDR2 ANQGSEA. The CDR3 has 12 residues. CDR3 sequence: CSVEDGDDEQYF. Here the CDR3 DNA reads TGCAGCGTTGAAGACGGTGATGACGAGCAGTACTTC.

The chain joins TRBV28 to TRBJ1-1, with 7 bases matching TRBD1. Germline V CDR1 and CDR2: MDHEN, SYDVKM. The CDR3 is 15 amino acids. V lost 4 bases, J lost 2 bases, and 7 bases stayed unmatched. The CDR3 reads CASSSLAGGNTEAFF. For the CDR3, the DNA is TGTGCCAGCAGTTCTCTCGCAGGGGGAAACACTGAAGCTTTCTTT.

V gene TRBV5-1 combines with J gene TRBJ2-3, with TRBD1 as a possible D gene (5 bases). From germline, CDR1 is SGHRS and CDR2 YFSETQ. With 2 bases removed from V and 0 bases from J, the gap between germline ends came to 13 bases. The CDR3 totals 16 residues. The CDR3 DNA reads TGCGCCAGCAGCTTCATTGACAGCTCTAGCACAGATACGCAGTATTTT. This encodes CASSFIDSSSTDTQYF.

This clonotype showed up just once. The chain links TRBV12-3 or TRBV12-4 to TRBJ1-2, with TRBD1 as a possible D gene (5 bases). This CDR3 contains 14 residues. Trimming pared 6 bases from V and 8 bases from J, leaving 19 bases between. Here the CDR3 DNA reads TGTGCCAGCAGCACAACCGACGGACATCGGGGCTACACCTTC. Amino acids: CASSTTDGHRGYTF.

This chain uses TRBV29-1 with TRBJ2-3; D may be TRBD1 or TRBD2 (6 bases each). This CDR3 is 16 amino acids long. Trimming cost V 2 bases and J 8 bases, with 23 bases left between them. Germline-derived CDR1 and CDR2 are SQVTM and ANQGSEA. The CDR3 here is CSVELISGASGGTQYF. CDR3 coding DNA: TGCAGCGTTGAACTAATATCGGGGGCTTCGGGTGGTACGCAGTATTTT.

This clonotype was found a few times. The chain employs TRBV7-9 and TRBJ2-1, with D perhaps matching TRBD2 (5 bases). The DNA end lines up better with TRBJ2-7; the J call may be wrong. CDR1 SEHNR and CDR2 FQNEAQ come from the germline V gene (reference sequence). The CDR3 consists of 15 residues. This chain's CDR3 is CASSSPSGHIYEQYF. Here the CDR3 DNA reads TGTGCCAGCAGCTCCCCAAGCGGCCACATCTACGAGCAGTACTTC.

This sequence joins TRBV14 and TRBJ2-2; D call uncertain. V was shortened by 3 bases and J by 8 bases, with 10 bases between the two germline ends. In germline, CDR1 is SGHDN, CDR2 FVKESK. The CDR3 spans 13 residues. The CDR3 reads CASSQFFRGELFF. CDR3 DNA sequence: TGTGCCAGCAGCCAGTTTTTCCGTGGGGAGCTGTTTTTT.

V gene TRBV29-1 combines with J gene TRBJ2-5; 11 bases are shared with TRBD2. J gave up 11 bases and V 7 bases, and 15 bases lay outside the gene matches. CDR3 length: 14 amino acids. The germline gives CDR1 SQVTM, CDR2 ANQGSEA. This CDR3 is CSGRRTSGSEEQYF. The CDR3, as DNA: TGCAGCGGCCGGCGGACTAGCGGGTCTGAAGAGCAGTACTTC.

The V gene is TRBV27, the J gene TRBJ2-1; TRBD1 matches at 8 bases. The CDR3 runs to 15 residues. Trimming took 5 bases from V and 9 from J; bases not matched to a gene: 12. The germline gives CDR1 MNHEY, CDR2 SMNVEV (reference sequence). The CDR3 region is CASSTLQGVPGEQFF. CDR3 in DNA: TGTGCCAGCAGTACATTACAGGGGGTCCCAGGTGAGCAGTTCTTC.

Comments on this clonotype: No DNA is shown, since the ends of the CDR3 on it are uncertain; the CDR3 is the one TCRdb lists. The chain is built from TRBV25-1 and TRBJ1-2; the D call TRBD1 from the table was never checked on the DNA. The CDR3 is 16 residues long, counting both termini. The germline gives CDR1 MGHDK, CDR2 SYGVNS. CDR3 amino acids: CASSELVGRGSEGHTF.